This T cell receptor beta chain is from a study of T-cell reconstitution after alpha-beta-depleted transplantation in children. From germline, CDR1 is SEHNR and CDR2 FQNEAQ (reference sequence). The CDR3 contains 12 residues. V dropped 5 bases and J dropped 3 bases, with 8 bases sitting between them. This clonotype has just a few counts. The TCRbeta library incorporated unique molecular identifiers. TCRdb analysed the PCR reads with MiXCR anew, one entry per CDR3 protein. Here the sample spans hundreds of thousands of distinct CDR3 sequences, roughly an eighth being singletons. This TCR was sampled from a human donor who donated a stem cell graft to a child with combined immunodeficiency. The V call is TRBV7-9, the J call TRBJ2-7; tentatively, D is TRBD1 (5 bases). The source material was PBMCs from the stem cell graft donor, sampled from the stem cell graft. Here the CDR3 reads CASSDDSYEQYF. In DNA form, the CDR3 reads TGTGCCAGCAGCGACGACAGCTACGAGCAGTACTTC.